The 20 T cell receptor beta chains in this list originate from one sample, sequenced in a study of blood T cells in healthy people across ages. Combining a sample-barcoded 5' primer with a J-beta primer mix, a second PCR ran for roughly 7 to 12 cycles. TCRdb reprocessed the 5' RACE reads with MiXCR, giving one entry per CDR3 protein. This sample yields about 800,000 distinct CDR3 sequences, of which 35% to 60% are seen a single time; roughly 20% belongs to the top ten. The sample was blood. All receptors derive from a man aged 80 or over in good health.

The CDR3 sequence is CSASAGINEQYF. For the CDR3, the DNA is TGCAGTGCTAGTGCTGGCATCAACGAGCAGTACTTC. V gene TRBV20-1 combines with J gene TRBJ2-7, with D uncertain. V was shortened by 3 bases and J by 5 bases, with 11 bases between the two germline ends. Germline CDR1 DFQATT, CDR2 SNEGSKA (reference sequence). The length of the CDR3 is 12 residues.

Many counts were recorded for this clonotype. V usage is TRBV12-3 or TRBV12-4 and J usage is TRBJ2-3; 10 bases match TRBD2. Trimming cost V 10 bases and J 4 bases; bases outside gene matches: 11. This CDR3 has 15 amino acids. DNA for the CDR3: TGTGCCACCAGATTAGCGGGAGGACGGTCAGATACGCAGTATTTT. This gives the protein CATRLAGGRSDTQYF.

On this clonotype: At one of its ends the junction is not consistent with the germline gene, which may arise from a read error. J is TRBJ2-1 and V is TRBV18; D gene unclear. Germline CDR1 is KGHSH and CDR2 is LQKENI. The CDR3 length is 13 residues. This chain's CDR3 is CVSSPPPSNEQFF. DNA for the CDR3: TGTGTCAGCTCACCACCTCCAAGCAATGAGCAGTTCTTC.

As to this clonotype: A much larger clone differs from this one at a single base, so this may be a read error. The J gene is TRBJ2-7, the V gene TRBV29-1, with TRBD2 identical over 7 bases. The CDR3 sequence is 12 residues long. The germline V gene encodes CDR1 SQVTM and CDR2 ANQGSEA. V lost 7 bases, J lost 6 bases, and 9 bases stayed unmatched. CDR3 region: CSAGGLDFEQYF. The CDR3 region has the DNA TGCAGCGCGGGAGGACTAGACTTCGAGCAGTACTTC.

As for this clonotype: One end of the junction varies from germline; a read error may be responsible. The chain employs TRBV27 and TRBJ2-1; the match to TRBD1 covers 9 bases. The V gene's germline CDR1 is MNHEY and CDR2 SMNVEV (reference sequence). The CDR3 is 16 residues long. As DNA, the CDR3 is TGTGTCAGCACCGGTCGGGACAGGGCGTTGAACAATGAGCAGTTCTTC. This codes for CVSTGRDRALNNEQFF.

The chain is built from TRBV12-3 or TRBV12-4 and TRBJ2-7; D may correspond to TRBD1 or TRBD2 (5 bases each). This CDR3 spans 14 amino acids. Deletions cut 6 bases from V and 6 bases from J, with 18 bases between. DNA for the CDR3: TGTGCCAGCAGGCCGGGACGGGCTTTGACCGAGCAGTACTTC. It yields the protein CASRPGRALTEQYF.

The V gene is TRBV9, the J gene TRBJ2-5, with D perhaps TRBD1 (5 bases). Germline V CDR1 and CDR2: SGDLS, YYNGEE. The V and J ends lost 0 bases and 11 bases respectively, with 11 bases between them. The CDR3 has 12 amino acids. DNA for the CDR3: TGTGCCAGCAGCGTAGTTCAGGGTGAGCAGTACTTC. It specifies CASSVVQGEQYF.

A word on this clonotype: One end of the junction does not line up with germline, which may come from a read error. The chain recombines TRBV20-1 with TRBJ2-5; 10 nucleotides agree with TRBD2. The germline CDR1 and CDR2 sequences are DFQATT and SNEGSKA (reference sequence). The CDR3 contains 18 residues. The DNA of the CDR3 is TGCAGTACTAGAGATCAGGGACTAGCGTCTTATCGGGAAGAGACCCAGTACTTC. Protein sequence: CSTRDQGLASYREETQYF.

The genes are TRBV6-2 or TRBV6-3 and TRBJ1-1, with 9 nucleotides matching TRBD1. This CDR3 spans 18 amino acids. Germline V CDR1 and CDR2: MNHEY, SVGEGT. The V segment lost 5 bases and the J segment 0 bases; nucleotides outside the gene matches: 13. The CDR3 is CASSPPTGGALMNTEAFF. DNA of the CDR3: TGTGCCAGCAGTCCTCCAACAGGGGGCGCTTTAATGAACACTGAAGCTTTCTTT.

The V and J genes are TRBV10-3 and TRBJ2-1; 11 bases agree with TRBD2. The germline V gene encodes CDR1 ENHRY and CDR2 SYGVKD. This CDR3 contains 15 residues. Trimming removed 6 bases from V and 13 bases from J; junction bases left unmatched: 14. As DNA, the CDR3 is TGTGCCATCAGCACTAGCGGGAGTTCGGGCGAGACCCAGTTCTTC. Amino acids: CAISTSGSSGETQFF.

The CDR3, as DNA: TGTGCCAGCAGTGAATTCGAGGAGTCACCATCACCCCTCCACTTT. This sequence encodes CASSEFEESPSPLHF. The chain has TRBV2 and TRBJ1-6; D remains unclear. From germline, CDR1 is SNHLY and CDR2 FYNNEI. This CDR3 region has 15 residues. V was clipped by 2 bases and J by 10 bases, with 15 bases between them.

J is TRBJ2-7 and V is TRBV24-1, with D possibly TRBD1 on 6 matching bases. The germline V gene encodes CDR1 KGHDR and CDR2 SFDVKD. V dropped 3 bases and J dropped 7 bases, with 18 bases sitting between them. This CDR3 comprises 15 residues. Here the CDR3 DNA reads TGTGCCACCAGTGATCCAACAGGGAGTAACAATGAGCAGTACTTC. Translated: CATSDPTGSNNEQYF.

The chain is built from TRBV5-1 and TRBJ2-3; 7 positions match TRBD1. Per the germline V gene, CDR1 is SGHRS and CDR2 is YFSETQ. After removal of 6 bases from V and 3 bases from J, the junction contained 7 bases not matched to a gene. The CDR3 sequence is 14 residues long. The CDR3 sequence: CASNRGMATDTQYF. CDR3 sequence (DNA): TGCGCCAGCAACAGGGGTATGGCGACAGATACGCAGTATTTT.

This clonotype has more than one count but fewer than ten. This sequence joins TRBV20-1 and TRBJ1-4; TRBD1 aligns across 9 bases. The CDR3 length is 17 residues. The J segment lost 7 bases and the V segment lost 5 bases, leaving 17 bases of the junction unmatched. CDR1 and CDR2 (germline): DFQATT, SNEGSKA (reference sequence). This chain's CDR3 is CSAEGQGILPGREKLFF. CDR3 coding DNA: TGCAGTGCTGAGGGACAGGGCATACTTCCCGGACGTGAAAAACTGTTTTTT.

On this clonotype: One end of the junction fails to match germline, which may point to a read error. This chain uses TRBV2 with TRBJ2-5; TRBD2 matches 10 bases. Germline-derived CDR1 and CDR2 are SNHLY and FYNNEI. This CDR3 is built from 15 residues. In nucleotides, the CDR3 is TGTGCCAGCAGTGATGCTAGCGGGGGTCAAGGGACCCAGTACTTC. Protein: CASSDASGGQGTQYF.

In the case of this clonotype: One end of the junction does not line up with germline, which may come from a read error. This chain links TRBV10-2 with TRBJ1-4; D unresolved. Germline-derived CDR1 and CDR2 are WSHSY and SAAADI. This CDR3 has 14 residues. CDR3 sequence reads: CASGERATNEKLFF. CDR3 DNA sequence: TGCGCCAGCGGTGAACGCGCAACTAATGAAAAACTGTTTTTT.

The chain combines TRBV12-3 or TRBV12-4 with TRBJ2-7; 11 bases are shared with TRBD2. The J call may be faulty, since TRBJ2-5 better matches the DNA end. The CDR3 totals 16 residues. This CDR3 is CASSFGGLAVQETQYF. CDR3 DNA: TGTGCCAGCAGTTTTGGGGGACTAGCGGTCCAAGAGACCCAGTACTTC.

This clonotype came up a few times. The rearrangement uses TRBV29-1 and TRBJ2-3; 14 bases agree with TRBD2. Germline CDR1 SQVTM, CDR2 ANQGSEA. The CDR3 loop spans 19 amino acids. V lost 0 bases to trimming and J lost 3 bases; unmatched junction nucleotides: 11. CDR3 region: CSVEDPGWTSGRSTDTQYF. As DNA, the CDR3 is TGCAGCGTTGAAGATCCGGGGTGGACTAGCGGGAGGTCAACAGATACGCAGTATTTT.

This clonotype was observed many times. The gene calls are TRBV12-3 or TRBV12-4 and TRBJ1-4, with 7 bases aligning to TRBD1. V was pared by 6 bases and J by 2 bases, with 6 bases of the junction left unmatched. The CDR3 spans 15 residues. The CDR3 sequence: CASRAGGITNEKLFF. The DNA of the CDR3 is TGTGCCAGCAGGGCAGGGGGGATTACTAATGAAAAACTGTTTTTT.

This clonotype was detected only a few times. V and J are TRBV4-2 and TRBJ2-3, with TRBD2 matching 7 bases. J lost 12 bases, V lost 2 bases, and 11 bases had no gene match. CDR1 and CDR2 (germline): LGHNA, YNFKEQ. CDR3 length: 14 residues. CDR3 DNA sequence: TGTGCCAGCAGCCAAACCAGGACTAGTTCCATCCAGTATTTT. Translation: CASSQTRTSSIQYF.